One sample yielded the 27 T cell receptor beta chains listed below, sequenced in a study of cytotoxic CD8 clonotypes in ibrutinib-treated CLL. Sequenced by immunoSEQ multiplex PCR; TCRdb stores in-frame clones only, minus some. This table has tens of thousands of clones, around 81% appearing once. The material was PBMCs, obtained at disease progression, from a patient treated with ibrutinib. These receptors all come from a human donor with chronic lymphocytic leukemia.

The chain joins TRBV19 to TRBJ2-1, with TRBD2 identical over 8 bases. Germline V gene lookup returns CDR1 LNHDA and CDR2 SQIVND (reference sequence). Trimming took 5 bases from V and 16 from J; bases not matched to a gene: 7. The length of the CDR3 is 11 residues. The CDR3 nucleotides read TGTGCCAGTAGTCCCGGGACTAGACGATTCTTC. Translating it yields CASSPGTRRFF.

The sample holds one count of this clone. In nucleotides, the CDR3 is TGTGCCAGCAGTGCGGGACGATATACGCAGTATTTT. Translated, it gives CASSAGRYTQYF. The chain employs TRBV6-1 and TRBJ2-3, with D perhaps being TRBD1 or TRBD2 (5 bases each). Trimming took 4 bases from V and 7 from J, leaving 9 bases between them. The germline V gene has CDR1 MNHNS and CDR2 SASEGT. This CDR3 has 12 residues.

The genes are TRBV5-1 and TRBJ2-5; 9 nucleotides line up with TRBD1. The DNA matches TRBJ2-7 better at its end, which makes the J call doubtful. CDR3 length: 17 residues. Germline lookup yields CDR1 SGHRS and CDR2 YFSETQ. CDR3 nucleotides: TGCGCCAGCAGCGGGAAGCCTCCGGGACAGGGATTTGACGAGCAGTACTTC. Encoded protein: CASSGKPPGQGFDEQYF.

This rearrangement joins TRBV5-1 to TRBJ2-2; the match to TRBD1 covers 9 bases. This CDR3 comprises 15 residues. The germline V gene encodes CDR1 SGHRS and CDR2 YFSETQ. J was trimmed by 5 bases and V by 0 bases; bases with no gene match: 2. CDR3 region: CASSLVGQGTGELFF. In DNA, the CDR3 is TGCGCCAGCAGCTTGGTCGGACAGGGGACCGGGGAGCTGTTTTTT.

The chain recombines TRBV5-1 with TRBJ1-4; D not certain. The germline CDR1 and CDR2 sequences are SGHRS and YFSETQ. The CDR3 extends over 14 amino acids. V lost 5 bases, J lost 4 bases, and 12 bases lay in between. The CDR3 protein is CASREGRFNEKLFF. DNA of the CDR3: TGCGCCAGCAGAGAGGGCAGGTTTAATGAAAAACTGTTTTTT.

The rearrangement joins TRBV18 to TRBJ2-7; TRBD1 matches 9 bases. Germline V lookup: CDR1 KGHSH, CDR2 LQKENI. V dropped 5 bases and J dropped 7; count of bases not matched to a gene: 6. This CDR3 is 13 amino acids long. The DNA for the CDR3 is TGTGCCAGCTCAGCGGACAGGGGTGGAGAGCAGTACTTC. Translating it yields CASSADRGGEQYF.

The chain links TRBV7-9 to TRBJ1-1; D may be TRBD1 (6 bases). The CDR3 has 15 amino acids. With 5 bases removed from V and 1 base from J, the gap between germline ends came to 14 bases. Germline V lookup: CDR1 SEHNR, CDR2 FQNEAQ (reference sequence). Here the CDR3 reads CASSRQTTGNTEAFF. The CDR3 DNA sequence: TGTGCCAGCAGCCGACAGACGACAGGGAACACTGAAGCTTTCTTT.

The V gene is TRBV6-1, the J gene TRBJ2-5; D ambiguous. This CDR3 comprises 12 residues. The V gene's germline CDR1 is MNHNS and CDR2 SASEGT. V lost 4 bases and J lost 2, with 5 bases in between. The DNA of the CDR3 is TGTGCCAGCAGTGCCTGGCAAGAGACCCAGTACTTC. Protein product: CASSAWQETQYF.

The chain recombines TRBV9 with TRBJ2-7; 8 bases agree with TRBD2. Germline CDR1 reads SGDLS; CDR2 reads YYNGEE. The ends lost 0 bases at V and 3 bases at J; junction bases unmatched: 2. The CDR3 consists of 14 residues. CDR3 coding DNA: TGTGCCAGCAGCGTAGTTGGGACTAGCTACGAGCAGTACTTC. Encoded protein: CASSVVGTSYEQYF.

This chain joins TRBV27 and TRBJ2-7; 10 bases agree with TRBD1. Losses at the gene ends were 6 bases for V and 2 bases for J; bases not matched to a gene: 10. The CDR3 contains 16 residues. Germline V gene lookup returns CDR1 MNHEY and CDR2 SMNVEV (reference sequence). CDR3 in DNA: TGTGCCAGCAGGCAAACTCCGGGACAGGGGACCTACGAGCAGTACTTC. Amino acids: CASRQTPGQGTYEQYF.

This clone was seen a few times. This sequence joins TRBV5-6 and TRBJ2-1, with 11 bases lining up with TRBD2. CDR1 and CDR2 from the germline V gene are SGHDT and YYEEEE. This CDR3 contains 15 residues. V was pared by 3 bases and J by 3 bases, with 2 bases of the junction left unmatched. CDR3 nucleotide sequence: TGTGCCAGCAGCTCGGGACTAGCGGTCTACAATGAGCAGTTCTTC. Translating gives CASSSGLAVYNEQFF.

There are a few counts of this clone. The chain employs TRBV19 and TRBJ1-4; D might be TRBD1 (5 bases). The CDR3 runs to 13 residues. Trimming cost V 8 bases and J 8 bases, with 15 bases left between them. Looked up from germline, CDR1 is LNHDA and CDR2 is SQIVND (reference sequence). Written as DNA, the CDR3 is TGTGCCAGTTTAGCCCAGGGTAGAGAAAAACTGTTTTTT. It encodes CASLAQGREKLFF.

The chain combines TRBV7-2 with TRBJ2-7; TRBD1 agrees at 7 bases. The CDR3 totals 13 residues. Germline V lookup: CDR1 SGHTA, CDR2 FQGNSA. V dropped 8 bases and J dropped 1; count of bases not matched to a gene: 5. CDR3 sequence reads: CASAVQGSYEQYF. The CDR3 DNA follows: TGTGCCAGCGCCGTACAGGGGTCCTACGAGCAGTACTTC.

The J gene is TRBJ2-5, the V gene TRBV28; 8 positions agree with TRBD2. V trimming: 8 bases; J trimming: 5 bases; junction bases outside the gene matches: 13. The germline gives CDR1 MDHEN, CDR2 SYDVKM. The CDR3 spans 15 residues. The chain's CDR3 is CASRPSGGSRETQYF. The CDR3 coding sequence is TGTGCCAGCCGGCCCAGCGGGGGTTCAAGGGAGACCCAGTACTTC.

The V and J genes are TRBV12-5 and TRBJ1-6; tentative D call: TRBD1 (6 bases). The CDR3 is made up of 17 amino acids. The V end was cut by 2 bases, the J end by 3 bases, with 14 bases between. CDR1 and CDR2 from the germline V gene are LGHNT and FRNRAP. CDR3 region: CASGLSGVVFYNSPLHF. In nucleotides, the CDR3 is TGTGCTAGTGGTTTGTCAGGGGTGGTTTTCTATAATTCACCCCTCCACTTT.

The chain has TRBV7-9 and TRBJ2-1, with unresolved D. This CDR3 contains 15 residues. Deletions cut 3 bases from V and 6 bases from J, with 15 bases between. Per germline, CDR1 SEHNR and CDR2 FQNEAQ (reference sequence). CDR3 residues: CASSLFASQGNEQFF. In DNA form, the CDR3 reads TGTGCCAGCAGCTTGTTTGCTAGTCAAGGCAATGAGCAGTTCTTC.

The J gene is TRBJ1-5, the V gene TRBV7-2; no firm D call. CDR3 size: 12 residues. The V gene lost 5 bases and the J gene lost 3 bases, with 5 bases spanning the gap. CDR1 and CDR2 (germline): SGHTA, FQGNSA. The CDR3 DNA reads TGTGCCAGCAGCCGATACAATCAGCCCCAGCATTTT. It codes for CASSRYNQPQHF.

In this sample, this clone turned up a few times. One end of the junction varies from germline; a read error may be responsible. V usage is TRBV4-2 and J usage is TRBJ1-1, with D unclear. This CDR3 comprises 10 residues. Germline lookup yields CDR1 LGHNA and CDR2 YNFKEQ. This CDR3 reads CASSQAKRVF. The CDR3 DNA reads as TGTGCCAGCAGCCAAGCAAAAAGGGTTTTT.

The gene calls are TRBV6-5 and TRBJ2-3; no reliable D call. The CDR3 loop spans 15 amino acids. Germline loops: CDR1 MNHEY, CDR2 SVGAGI. Trimming removed 2 bases at V and 1 base at J, with 10 bases between. The CDR3 DNA reads TGTGCCAGCAGTTACAGGTTCCCAGGCACAGATACGCAGTATTTT. It specifies CASSYRFPGTDTQYF.

V gene TRBV5-4 combines with J gene TRBJ2-7, with D possibly being TRBD2 (5 bases). Germline V CDR1 and CDR2: SGHNT, YYREEE (reference sequence). The CDR3 is made up of 14 amino acids. V was trimmed by 3 bases and J by 1 base, leaving 11 bases between them. CDR3 sequence (DNA): TGTGCCAGCAGCTGGAGGACTCGTTCCTACGAGCAGTACTTC. It codes for CASSWRTRSYEQYF.

This clone was recorded once. This chain connects TRBV5-1 to TRBJ1-1, with D possibly TRBD1 on 5 matching bases. Deletions cut 0 bases from V and 3 bases from J, with 9 bases between. The germline V gene has CDR1 SGHRS and CDR2 YFSETQ. The CDR3 is made up of 14 amino acids. The CDR3 region is CASSLAQGHTEAFF. CDR3 DNA sequence: TGCGCCAGCAGCTTGGCGCAGGGCCACACTGAAGCTTTCTTT.

The chain uses TRBV29-1 and TRBJ1-2, with 7 bases aligning to TRBD1. The germline V gene encodes CDR1 SQVTM and CDR2 ANQGSEA. V shed 3 bases and J 3 bases; nucleotides not matched to a gene: 1. The CDR3 spans 12 residues. The CDR3 here is CSVEGTDYGYTF. CDR3 coding DNA: TGCAGCGTTGAGGGGACAGACTATGGCTACACCTTC.

The chain employs TRBV30 and TRBJ2-4; D is perhaps TRBD2 (5 bases). V was pared by 1 base and J by 3 bases, with 16 bases between. The CDR3 sequence is 16 residues long. Germline assignment: CDR1 GTSNPN and CDR2 SVGIG (reference sequence). Here the CDR3 DNA reads TGTGCCTGGAGTGCATCGCGGATCCGGGACAAAAACATTCAGTACTTC. Amino acids: CAWSASRIRDKNIQYF. Based on the CDR3 plus reference TRBV30 and TRBJ2-4, the full variable domain is SQTIHQWPATLVQPVGSPLSLECTVEGTSNPNLYWYRQAAGRGLQLLFYSVGIGQISSEVPQNLSASRPQDRQFILSSKKLLLSDSGFYLCAWSASRIRDKNIQYFGAGTRLSVL.

The chain uses TRBV29-1 and TRBJ2-1, with TRBD2 as a possible D gene (5 bases). The V gene lost 6 bases and the J gene lost 0 bases, with 12 bases spanning the gap. Germline-derived CDR1 and CDR2 are SQVTM and ANQGSEA. CDR3 size: 14 residues. Written as DNA, the CDR3 is TGCAGCGTAGTGGACTCGTTCTCCTACAATGAGCAGTTCTTC. It encodes CSVVDSFSYNEQFF.

The chain has TRBV11-2 and TRBJ1-5; 10 nucleotides match TRBD1. CDR1 is SGHAT, CDR2 FQNNGV, per germline. Trimming took 5 bases from V and 3 from J; bases not matched to a gene: 7. CDR3 size: 16 residues. The CDR3 here is CASSPGQGGYNQPQHF. CDR3 coding DNA: TGTGCCAGCAGCCCTGGACAGGGGGGTTACAATCAGCCCCAGCATTTT. Full variable domain (remainder filled in from reference TRBV11-2 and TRBJ1-5): EAGVAQSPRYKIIEKRQSVAFWCNPISGHATLYWYQQILGQGPKLLIQFQNNGVVDDSQLPKDRFSAERLKGVDSTLKIQPAKLEDSAVYLCASSPGQGGYNQPQHFGDGTRLSIL.

This clone was seen only a few times. The chain has TRBV7-9 and TRBJ1-2; D is ambiguous. V lost 7 bases and J lost 8, with 11 bases in between. The CDR3 is 11 residues long. The germline V gene has CDR1 SEHNR and CDR2 FQNEAQ (reference sequence). This CDR3 reads CASNIGYGYTF. Here the CDR3 DNA reads TGTGCCAGCAACATCGGATACGGCTACACCTTC.

This rearrangement joins TRBV6-5 to TRBJ2-7; the D is unclear. CDR1 is MNHEY and CDR2 is SVGAGI in the germline V gene. This CDR3 is built from 12 residues. V was pared by 6 bases and J by 2 bases, with 8 bases between. Here the CDR3 DNA reads TGTGCCAGCAGCCGCGACACCTACGAGCAGTACTTC. As protein: CASSRDTYEQYF.